These 16 T cell receptor beta chains share one sample of origin, sequenced in a study of blood T cell repertoires in COVID-19. Data came from immunoSEQ multiplex PCR; TCRdb stores just in-frame clones and leaves some out. This table has approximately 220,000 clones, around nine tenths appearing once. The sequencing input was peripheral blood. The origin of the receptors is a man between 60 and 75 years old with acute or convalescent COVID-19.

Regarding this clone: The sample holds other DNA sequences that translate to the same CDR3. The chain is built from TRBV4-3 and TRBJ1-1, with a weak D call TRBD1 (6 bases). Per germline, CDR1 LGHNA and CDR2 YSLEER. The CDR3 extends over 14 amino acids. Trimming pared 4 bases from V and 3 bases from J, leaving 12 bases between. The CDR3 DNA follows: TGCGCCAGCAGCCGGAAAGGGGGGGACACTGAAGCTTTCTTT. Its protein is CASSRKGGDTEAFF.

This chain connects TRBV10-3 to TRBJ2-1; 15 bases align to TRBD2. CDR1 ENHRY and CDR2 SYGVKD come from the germline V gene. V gave up 10 bases and J gave up 5 bases; unmatched junction bases: 3. There are 14 residues in the CDR3. The CDR3, as DNA: TGTGCCACGGGACTAGCGGGGGGCAACAATGAGCAGTTCTTC. This gives the protein CATGLAGGNNEQFF.

The chain joins TRBV3-1 (or the pseudogene TRBV3-2) to TRBJ1-4; no reliable D call. The V gene's germline CDR1 is LGHDT and CDR2 YNNKEL (reference sequence). V was shortened by 3 bases and J by 12 bases, with 14 bases between the two germline ends. The CDR3 spans 13 residues. The CDR3: CASSHRSREELFF. For the CDR3, the DNA is TGTGCCAGCAGCCATAGATCTCGCGAAGAACTGTTTTTT.

The CDR3 DNA reads TGTGCCAGCAGCGTCGGTACAGGGGGCGCGAGTTACGAGCAGTACTTC. As protein: CASSVGTGGASYEQYF. The rearrangement links TRBV9 to TRBJ2-7; the match to TRBD1 covers 9 bases. V was pared by 2 bases and J by 4 bases, with 10 bases of the junction left unmatched. Germline lookup yields CDR1 SGDLS and CDR2 YYNGEE. The CDR3 is 16 residues long.

This clone turned up a few times. The V and J genes are TRBV4-3 and TRBJ1-2, with 11 bases matching TRBD1. This CDR3 spans 16 amino acids. Germline V gives CDR1 LGHNA, CDR2 YSLEER. V lost 1 base to trimming and J lost 0 bases; unmatched junction nucleotides: 1. CDR3 region: CASSQVGQGANYGYTF. The CDR3 region has the DNA TGCGCCAGCAGCCAAGTGGGACAGGGGGCTAACTATGGCTACACCTTC.

The table lists this clone with a count of one. The chain links TRBV13 to TRBJ2-2, with a weak D call TRBD2 (5 bases). V dropped 9 bases and J dropped 3 bases, with 11 bases sitting between them. The length of the CDR3 is 13 residues. Germline values: CDR1 PRHDT, CDR2 FYEKMQ (reference sequence). In nucleotides, the CDR3 is TGTGCCAGTCGTAGAGGGCACACCGGGGAGCTGTTTTTT. It translates to CASRRGHTGELFF.

The chain uses TRBV5-6 and TRBJ1-2; no definite D call. Germline V gives CDR1 SGHDT, CDR2 YYEEEE. This CDR3 is built from 12 residues. With 3 bases removed from V and 7 bases from J, the gap between germline ends came to 10 bases. The CDR3 loop is CASSSNPGGYTF. The CDR3, as DNA: TGTGCCAGCAGCTCAAACCCGGGTGGCTACACCTTC. Filled out from reference TRBV5-6 and TRBJ1-2, the complete variable domain reads DAGVTQSPTHLIKTRGQQVTLRCSPKSGHDTVSWYQQALGQGPQFIFQYYEEEERQRGNFPDRFSGHQFPNYSSELNVNALLLGDSALYLCASSSNPGGYTFGSGTRLTVV.

The chain employs TRBV5-1 and TRBJ2-2; 9 bases align to TRBD2. V was clipped by 4 bases and J by 1 base; unmatched bases: 11. The CDR3 has 18 amino acids. Germline V gives CDR1 SGHRS, CDR2 YFSETQ. The CDR3, as DNA: TGCGCCAGCAGCACGGACTACCGCGGGGGGGTGAACACCGGGGAGCTGTTTTTT. It yields the protein CASSTDYRGGVNTGELFF.

The rearrangement uses TRBV18 and TRBJ2-6; TRBD1 aligns across 10 bases. The CDR3 runs to 21 residues. CDR1 and CDR2 from the germline V gene are KGHSH and LQKENI. After removal of 3 bases from V and 2 bases from J, the junction contained 16 bases not matched to a gene. For the CDR3, the DNA is TGTGCCAGCTCACCCCTCTGGTCCCGGGACAGGGGAACGACTGGGGCCAACGTCCTGACTTTC. This encodes CASSPLWSRDRGTTGANVLTF.

The gene calls are TRBV2 and TRBJ1-2; D may be TRBD1 (5 bases). The germline V and J ends were trimmed by 5 bases and 7 bases, with 11 bases remaining between them. CDR1 is SNHLY, CDR2 FYNNEI, per germline. CDR3 length equals 12 residues. The CDR3 nucleotides are TGTGCCAGCAGTCTCGACAGAACTGGCTACACCTTC. It translates to CASSLDRTGYTF.

The genes are TRBV29-1 and TRBJ2-1; D is perhaps TRBD2 (6 bases). CDR3 length: 14 residues. Trimming pared 2 bases from V and 4 bases from J, leaving 12 bases between. CDR1 SQVTM and CDR2 ANQGSEA come from the germline V gene. Here the CDR3 reads CSVESGDAYNEQFF. The CDR3 nucleotides are TGCAGCGTTGAATCGGGGGACGCTTACAATGAGCAGTTCTTC.

The rearrangement joins TRBV19 to TRBJ1-4; no clear D gene. This CDR3 is built from 14 residues. Trimming took 3 bases from V and 5 from J, leaving 10 bases between them. Germline CDR1 is LNHDA and CDR2 is SQIVND (reference sequence). This CDR3 reads CASSIRGLNEKLFF. The DNA of the CDR3 is TGTGCCAGTAGTATCCGCGGTCTGAATGAAAAACTGTTTTTT. The full variable domain, with the rest looked up from reference TRBV19 and TRBJ1-4, is DGGITQSPKYLFRKEGQNVTLSCEQNLNHDAMYWYRQDPGQGLRLIYYSQIVNDFQKGDIAEGYSVSREKKESFPLTVTSAQKNPTAFYLCASSIRGLNEKLFFGSGTQLSVL.

The V gene is TRBV9, the J gene TRBJ1-1; 8 bases align to TRBD1. Germline CDR1 is SGDLS and CDR2 is YYNGEE. V trimming: 3 bases; J trimming: 3 bases; junction bases outside the gene matches: 7. CDR3 length: 15 amino acids. The CDR3 bases are TGTGCCAGCAGCGCCCTAGGACAGGGTGACACTGAAGCTTTCTTT. It is translated as CASSALGQGDTEAFF.

V usage is TRBV12-3 or TRBV12-4 and J usage is TRBJ2-7; the D gene is possibly TRBD1 (5 bases). The CDR3 runs 13 residues. Trimming took off 3 bases at V and 2 bases at J, with 8 bases between the two ends. The CDR3 bases are TGTGCCAGCAGTTTGGGCAGGGCCTACGAGCAGTACTTC. Protein product: CASSLGRAYEQYF.

This chain's CDR3 is CASSPQGDQPQHF. The CDR3 DNA reads as TGCGCCAGCAGTCCACAGGGTGATCAGCCCCAGCATTTT. The chain joins TRBV10-1 to TRBJ1-5; TRBD1 might be the D (6 bases). Germline V CDR1 and CDR2: WNHNN, SYGVQD (reference sequence). The V end lost 5 bases, the J end lost 5 bases, and 10 bases lay between the germline ends. This CDR3 is 13 amino acids long.

This chain connects TRBV4-1 to TRBJ2-7, with TRBD1 as a possible D gene (6 bases). CDR1 is MGHRA, CDR2 YSYEKL, per germline. The CDR3 extends over 15 amino acids. With 3 bases removed from V and 3 bases from J, the gap between germline ends came to 15 bases. DNA of the CDR3: TGCGCCAGCAGCCACGGTAGGGACACCCGCTACGAGCAGTACTTC. Translating it yields CASSHGRDTRYEQYF.